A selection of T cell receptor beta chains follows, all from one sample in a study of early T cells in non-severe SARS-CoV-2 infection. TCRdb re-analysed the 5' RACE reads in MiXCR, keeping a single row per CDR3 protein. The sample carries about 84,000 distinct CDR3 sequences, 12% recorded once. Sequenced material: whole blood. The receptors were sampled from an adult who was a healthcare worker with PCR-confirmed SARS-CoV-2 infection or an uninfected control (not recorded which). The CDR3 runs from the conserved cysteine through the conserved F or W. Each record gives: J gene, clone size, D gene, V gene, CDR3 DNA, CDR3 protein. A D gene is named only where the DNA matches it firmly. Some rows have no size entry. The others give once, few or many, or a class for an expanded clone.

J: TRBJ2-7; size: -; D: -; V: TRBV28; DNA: TGTGCCAGCAGTTTATTACAGGGCTACGAGCAGTACTTC; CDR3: CASSLLQGYEQYF
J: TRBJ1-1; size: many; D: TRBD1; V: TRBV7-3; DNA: TGTGCCAGCAGCTGGGACAGGGCCACTGAAGCTTTCTTT; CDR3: CASSWDRATEAFF
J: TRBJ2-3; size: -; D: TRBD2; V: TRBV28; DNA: TGTGCCAGCAGTGCTACTAGCGGAGGTCGTAATACGCAGTATTTT; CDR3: CASSATSGGRNTQYF
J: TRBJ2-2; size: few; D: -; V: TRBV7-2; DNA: TGTGCCAGCAGCTTCGGACTTGGGCAAACCGGGGAGCTGTTTTTT; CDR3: CASSFGLGQTGELFF
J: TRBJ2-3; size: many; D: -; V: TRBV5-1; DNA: TGCGCCAGCAGCTACCGAGCGGGCACAGATACGCAGTATTTT; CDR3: CASSYRAGTDTQYF
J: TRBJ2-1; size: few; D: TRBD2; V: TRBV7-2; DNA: TGTGCCAGCAGCATGGGACTAGCTAATGAGCAGTTCTTC; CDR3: CASSMGLANEQFF
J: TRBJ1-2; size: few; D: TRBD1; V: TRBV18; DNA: TGTGCCAGCCAAGGGGGCCAGACCTATGGCTACACCTTC; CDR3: CASQGGQTYGYTF
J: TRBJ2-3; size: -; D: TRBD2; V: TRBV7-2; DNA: TGTGCCAGAGGGCTAGCGGGAGGTTTCGCAGATACGCAGTATTTT; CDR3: CARGLAGGFADTQYF
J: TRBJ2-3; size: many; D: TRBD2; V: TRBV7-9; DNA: TGTGCCAGCAGCTTAGGAGGCGGGGGGATAGATACGCAGTATTTT; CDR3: CASSLGGGGIDTQYF
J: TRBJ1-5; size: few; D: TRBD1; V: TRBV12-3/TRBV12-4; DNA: TGTGCCAGCAGTTCCTCCCGGGACAGGGGCAATCAGCCCCAGCATTTT; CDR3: CASSSSRDRGNQPQHF
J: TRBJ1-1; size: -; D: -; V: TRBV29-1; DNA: TGCAGCGTTGGAGGGGAGGGCGAGGAAGCTTTCTTT; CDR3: CSVGGEGEEAFF
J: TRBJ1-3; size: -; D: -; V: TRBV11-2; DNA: TGTGCCAGCAGCCAGGCGGACGGAAGCTCTGGAAACACCATATATTTT; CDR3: CASSQADGSSGNTIYF
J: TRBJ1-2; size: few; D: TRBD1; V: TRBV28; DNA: TGTGCCAGCAGTGCTGCCTACAGGGGAAACTATGGCTACACCTTC; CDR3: CASSAAYRGNYGYTF
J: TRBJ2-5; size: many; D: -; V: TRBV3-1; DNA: TGTGCCAGCACCCAAGCAGGGGGGGCAAGGAAAGAGACCCAGTACTTC; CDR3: CASTQAGGARKETQYF
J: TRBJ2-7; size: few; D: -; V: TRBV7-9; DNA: TGTGCCAGCAGCTCCACACCCAGACCCCGCGGGTCCTACGAGCAGTACTTC; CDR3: CASSSTPRPRGSYEQYF
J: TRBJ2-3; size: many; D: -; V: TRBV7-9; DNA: TGTGCCAGCAGCTACCCAACCTTAGGCACAGATACGCAGTATTTT; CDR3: CASSYPTLGTDTQYF
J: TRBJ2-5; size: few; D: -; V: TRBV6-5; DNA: TGTGCCAGCACTAACAGTGCTGGGACCCAGTACTTC; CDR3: CASTNSAGTQYF
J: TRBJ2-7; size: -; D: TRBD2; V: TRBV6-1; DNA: TGTGCCAGCAGTGAAGCGCTGCTAGCGGGGTGGAGCTCCTACGAGCAGTACTTC; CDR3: CASSEALLAGWSSYEQYF
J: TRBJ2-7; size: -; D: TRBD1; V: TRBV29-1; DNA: TGCAGCGTTACCACCCCTGGACAGGCCTACGAGCAGTACTTC; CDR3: CSVTTPGQAYEQYF
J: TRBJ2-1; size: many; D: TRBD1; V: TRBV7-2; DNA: TGTGCCAGCAGCTACCACAGGGGGCAGAATGAGCAGTTCTTC; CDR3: CASSYHRGQNEQFF
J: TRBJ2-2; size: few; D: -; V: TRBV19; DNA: TGTGCCAGTAGTAAGAGCACCGGGGAGCTGTTTTTT; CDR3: CASSKSTGELFF
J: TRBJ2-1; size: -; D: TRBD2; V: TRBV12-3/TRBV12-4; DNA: TGTGCCAGCAGCCCCCCACTAGCGGAGCAGTTCTTC; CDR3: CASSPPLAEQFF
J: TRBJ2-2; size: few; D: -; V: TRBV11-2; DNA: TGTGCCAGCAGCGCGCCGGCCACAGGTGCGAACACCGGGGAGCTGTTTTTT; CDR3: CASSAPATGANTGELFF
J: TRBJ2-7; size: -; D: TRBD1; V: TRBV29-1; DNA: TGCAGCGTCCCGGGACAGACCTCCTACGAGCAGTACTTC; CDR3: CSVPGQTSYEQYF
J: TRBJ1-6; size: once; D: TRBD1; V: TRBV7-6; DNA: TGTGCCAGCAGCCTTGGACAGGGGGGAGCCTATAATTCACCCCTCCACTTT; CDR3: CASSLGQGGAYNSPLHF
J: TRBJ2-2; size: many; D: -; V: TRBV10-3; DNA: TGTGCCACCGCGAGGGAGGGGGACACCGGGGAGCTGTTTTTT; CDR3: CATAREGDTGELFF
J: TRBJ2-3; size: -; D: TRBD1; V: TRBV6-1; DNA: TGTGCCAGCAGGGACAGGGGAGCAGATACGCAGTATTTT; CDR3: CASRDRGADTQYF
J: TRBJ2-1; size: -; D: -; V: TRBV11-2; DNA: TGTGCCAGCAGCCAACTTATAGGGAGAAATGAGCAGTTCTTC; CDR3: CASSQLIGRNEQFF
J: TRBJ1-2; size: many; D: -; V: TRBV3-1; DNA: TGTGCCAGCAGCCCGCTAGGACAGATCTATGGCTACACCTTC; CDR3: CASSPLGQIYGYTF
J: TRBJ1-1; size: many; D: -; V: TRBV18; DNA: TGTGCCAGCTCACCACCGAGGGGGGGCCTGAACACTGAAGCTTTCTTT; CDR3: CASSPPRGGLNTEAFF
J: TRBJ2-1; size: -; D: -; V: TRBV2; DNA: TGTGCCAGCAGTGAGGACAATGAGCAGTTCTTC; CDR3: CASSEDNEQFF
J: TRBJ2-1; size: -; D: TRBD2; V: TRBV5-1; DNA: TGCGCCAGCAGCCCCTTTTTACAACTAGCGGGGGCCCAATACAATGAGCAGTTCTTC; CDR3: CASSPFLQLAGAQYNEQFF
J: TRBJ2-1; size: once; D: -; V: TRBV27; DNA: TGTGCCAGCAGTCTGACGCCGGGAAACAATGAGCAGTTCTTC; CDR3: CASSLTPGNNEQFF
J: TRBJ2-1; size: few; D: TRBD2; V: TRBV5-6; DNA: TGTGCCAGCAGCTTGGCGCAGCGGGAGGGCCTAAATGAGCAGTTCTTC; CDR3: CASSLAQREGLNEQFF
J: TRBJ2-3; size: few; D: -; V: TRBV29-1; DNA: TGCAGCGTCAGGGTGGGGGCAGATACGCAGTATTTT; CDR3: CSVRVGADTQYF
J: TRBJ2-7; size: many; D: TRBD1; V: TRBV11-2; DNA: TGTGCCAGCAGCCCCCGGACAGGGGCCCCCTACGAGCAGTACTTC; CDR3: CASSPRTGAPYEQYF
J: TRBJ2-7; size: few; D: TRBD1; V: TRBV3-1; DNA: TGTGCCAGCAGCCCGGCCGGACAGGGATCCCTCGGGCAGTACTTC; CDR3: CASSPAGQGSLGQYF
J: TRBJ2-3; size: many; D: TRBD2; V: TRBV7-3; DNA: TGTGCCAGCAGCCCCGGAGCGGGACCTAGCACAGATACGCAGTATTTT; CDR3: CASSPGAGPSTDTQYF
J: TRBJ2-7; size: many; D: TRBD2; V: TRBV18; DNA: TGTGCCAGCTCACCAACTAGCGGGGGCGGGTACGAGCAGTACTTC; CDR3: CASSPTSGGGYEQYF
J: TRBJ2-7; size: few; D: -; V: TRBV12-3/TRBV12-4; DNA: TGTGCCAGCAGTTTAGAGAGGGGCGGAGACGAGCAGTACTTC; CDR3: CASSLERGGDEQYF
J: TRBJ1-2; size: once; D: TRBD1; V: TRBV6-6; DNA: TGTGCCAGCAGCTCAGGGACAGGCTTCTATGGCTACACCTTC; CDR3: CASSSGTGFYGYTF
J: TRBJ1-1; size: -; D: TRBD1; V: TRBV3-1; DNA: TGTGCCAGCAGCCAAGACAGGGGGAGGGAGGTAGCTTTCTTT; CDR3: CASSQDRGREVAFF
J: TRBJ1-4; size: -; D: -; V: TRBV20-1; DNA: TGCAGTGCTAGAGATCTTAGGGCTAATGAAAAACTGTTTTTT; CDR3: CSARDLRANEKLFF
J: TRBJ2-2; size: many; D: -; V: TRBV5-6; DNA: TGTGCCAGCAGCCCCTATATCGGGGAGCTGTTTTTT; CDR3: CASSPYIGELFF
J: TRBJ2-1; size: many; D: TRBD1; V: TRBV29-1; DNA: TGCAGCGCCCTGAAGATGGCGGGACAGGGAACGTTCTTC; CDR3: CSALKMAGQGTFF